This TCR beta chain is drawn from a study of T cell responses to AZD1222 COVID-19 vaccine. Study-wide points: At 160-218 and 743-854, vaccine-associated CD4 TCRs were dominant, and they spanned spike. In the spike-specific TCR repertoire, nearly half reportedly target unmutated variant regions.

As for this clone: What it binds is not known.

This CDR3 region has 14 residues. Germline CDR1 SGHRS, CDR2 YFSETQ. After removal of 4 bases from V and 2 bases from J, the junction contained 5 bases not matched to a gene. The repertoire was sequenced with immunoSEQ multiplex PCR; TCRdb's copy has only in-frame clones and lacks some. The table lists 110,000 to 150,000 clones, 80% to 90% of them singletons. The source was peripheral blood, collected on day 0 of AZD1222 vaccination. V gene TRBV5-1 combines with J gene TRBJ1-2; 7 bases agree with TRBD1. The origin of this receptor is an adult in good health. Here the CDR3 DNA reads TGCGCCAGCAGCCCGGACAGGATGAACTATGGCTACACCTTC. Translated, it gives CASSPDRMNYGYTF.